Only one count was recorded for the clone carrying this T cell receptor beta chain. The data stem from a study of blood T cell repertoires in COVID-19. Study-wide context: The United States, Italy and Spain were the sources of the acute and convalescent COVID-19 samples. Sources were T cells, B-cell-depleted T cells, or PBMCs; the material itself was cDNA or gDNA.

The protocol was immunoSEQ multiplex PCR, while the TCRdb copy is restricted to in-frame clones and leaves out a portion. The sample contains roughly 700,000 clones, just under 90% of which appear only once. This CDR3 is 16 amino acids long. Per the germline V gene, CDR1 is SGHVS and CDR2 is FQNEAQ. The junction had 11 bases not matched to a gene; V was cut back by 6 bases and J by 6 bases. This receptor was identified in a woman under 30 with acute or convalescent COVID-19. Sequenced: peripheral blood. The chain recombines TRBV7-8 with TRBJ2-2; 9 positions agree with TRBD1. Written as DNA, the CDR3 is TGTGCCAGCAGATTTACGGGACAGGGTACGTCCGGGGAGCTGTTTTTT. Its protein product is CASRFTGQGTSGELFF.